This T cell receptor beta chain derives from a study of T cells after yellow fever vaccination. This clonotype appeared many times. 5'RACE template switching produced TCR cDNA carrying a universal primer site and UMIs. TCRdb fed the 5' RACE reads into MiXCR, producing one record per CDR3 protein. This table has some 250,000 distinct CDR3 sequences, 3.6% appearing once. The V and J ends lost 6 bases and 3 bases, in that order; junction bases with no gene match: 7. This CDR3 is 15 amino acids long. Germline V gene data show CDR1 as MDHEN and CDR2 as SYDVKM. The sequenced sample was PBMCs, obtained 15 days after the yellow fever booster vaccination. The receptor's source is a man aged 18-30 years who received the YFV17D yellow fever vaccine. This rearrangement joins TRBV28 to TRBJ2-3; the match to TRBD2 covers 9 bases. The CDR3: CASRLSGGQTDTQYF. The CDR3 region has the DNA TGTGCCAGCAGACTTAGCGGGGGACAGACAGATACGCAGTATTTT.